These 3 T cell receptor beta chains originate from one sample sequenced in a study of early T cells in non-severe SARS-CoV-2 infection. One entry per CDR3 protein results from TCRdb running MiXCR on the 5' RACE reads. The table lists approximately 42,000 distinct CDR3 sequences, less than 8.5% of them singletons. The sample comprised whole blood. The receptors here all came from an adult who was a healthcare worker with PCR-confirmed SARS-CoV-2 infection or an uninfected control (not recorded which).

This clonotype was found a few times. The chain joins TRBV27 to TRBJ2-3, with unresolved D. The CDR3 covers 12 residues. CDR1 MNHEY and CDR2 SMNVEV come from the germline V gene (reference sequence). The germline V and J ends were trimmed by 2 bases and 4 bases, with 4 bases remaining between them. Written as DNA, the CDR3 is TGTGCCAGCAGTTTAACCTCAGATACGCAGTATTTT. Amino acids: CASSLTSDTQYF.

This clonotype was detected ten times or more. V is TRBV2 and J is TRBJ1-4, with D unclear. Trimming stripped 4 bases from V and 10 bases from J, with 19 bases between. The V gene's germline CDR1 is SNHLY and CDR2 FYNNEI. This CDR3 is 15 amino acids long. The CDR3 region is CASSGSSTMVGKLFF. CDR3 nucleotide sequence: TGTGCCAGCAGTGGTTCTTCCACGATGGTAGGAAAACTGTTTTTT.

This clonotype came up many times. This chain connects TRBV29-1 to TRBJ2-1, with TRBD2 identical over 7 bases. The V gene's germline CDR1 is SQVTM and CDR2 ANQGSEA. The CDR3 contains 14 residues. V shed 2 bases, J shed 4 bases, and the junction held 5 bases outside the gene matches. The CDR3 DNA reads TGCAGCGTTGAACCACAGCGGGGTTACAATGAGCAGTTCTTC. Translating it yields CSVEPQRGYNEQFF.